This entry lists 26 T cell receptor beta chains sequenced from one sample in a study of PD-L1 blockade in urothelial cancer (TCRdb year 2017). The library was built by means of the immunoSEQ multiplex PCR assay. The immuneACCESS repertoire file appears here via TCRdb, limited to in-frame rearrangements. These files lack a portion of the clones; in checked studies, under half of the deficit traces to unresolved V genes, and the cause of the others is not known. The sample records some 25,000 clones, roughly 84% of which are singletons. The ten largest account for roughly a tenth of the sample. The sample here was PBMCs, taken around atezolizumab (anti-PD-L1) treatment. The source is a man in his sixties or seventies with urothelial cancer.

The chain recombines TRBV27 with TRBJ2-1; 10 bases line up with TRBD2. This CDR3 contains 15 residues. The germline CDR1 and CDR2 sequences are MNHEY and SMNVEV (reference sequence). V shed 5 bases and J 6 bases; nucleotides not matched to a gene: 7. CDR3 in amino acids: CASSPGTSEANEQFF. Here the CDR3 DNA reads TGTGCCAGCAGTCCCGGGACTAGCGAGGCCAATGAGCAGTTCTTC.

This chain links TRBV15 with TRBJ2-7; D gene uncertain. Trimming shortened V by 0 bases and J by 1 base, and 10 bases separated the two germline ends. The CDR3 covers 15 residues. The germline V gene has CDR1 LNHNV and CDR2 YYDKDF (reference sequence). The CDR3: CATSRDLSSSYEQYF. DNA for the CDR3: TGTGCCACCAGCAGAGATCTCTCCAGTTCCTACGAGCAGTACTTC.

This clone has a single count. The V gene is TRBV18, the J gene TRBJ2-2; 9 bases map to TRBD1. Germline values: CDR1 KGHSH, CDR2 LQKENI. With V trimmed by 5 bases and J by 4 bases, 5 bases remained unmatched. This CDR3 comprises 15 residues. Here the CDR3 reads CASSKGQGLTGELFF. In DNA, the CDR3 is TGTGCCAGCTCAAAGGGACAGGGACTCACCGGGGAGCTGTTTTTT.

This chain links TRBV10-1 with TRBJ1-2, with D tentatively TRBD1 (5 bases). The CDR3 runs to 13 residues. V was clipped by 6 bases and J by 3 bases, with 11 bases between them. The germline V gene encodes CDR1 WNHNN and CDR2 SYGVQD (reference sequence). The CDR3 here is CASSPGPDYGYTF. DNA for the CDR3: TGCGCCAGCAGCCCAGGGCCGGACTATGGCTACACCTTC.

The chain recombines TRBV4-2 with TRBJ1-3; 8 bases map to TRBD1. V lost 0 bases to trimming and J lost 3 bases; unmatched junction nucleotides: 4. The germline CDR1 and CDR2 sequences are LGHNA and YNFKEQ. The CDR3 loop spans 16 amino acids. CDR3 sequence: CASSQDRQGNGNTIYF. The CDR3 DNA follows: TGTGCCAGCAGCCAAGATCGACAGGGGAATGGAAACACCATATATTTT.

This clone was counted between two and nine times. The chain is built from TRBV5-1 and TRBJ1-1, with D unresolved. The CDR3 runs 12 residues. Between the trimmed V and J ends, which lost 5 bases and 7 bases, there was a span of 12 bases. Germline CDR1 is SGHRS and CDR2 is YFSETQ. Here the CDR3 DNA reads TGCGCCAGCAGGGAGGGCCTAGATGAAGCTTTCTTT. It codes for CASREGLDEAFF.

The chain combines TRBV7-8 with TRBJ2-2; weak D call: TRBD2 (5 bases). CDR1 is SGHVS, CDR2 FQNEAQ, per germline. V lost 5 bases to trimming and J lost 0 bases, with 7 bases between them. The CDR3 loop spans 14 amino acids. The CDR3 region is CASSLGTNTGELFF. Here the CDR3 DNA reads TGTGCCAGCAGCCTCGGGACGAACACCGGGGAGCTGTTTTTT.

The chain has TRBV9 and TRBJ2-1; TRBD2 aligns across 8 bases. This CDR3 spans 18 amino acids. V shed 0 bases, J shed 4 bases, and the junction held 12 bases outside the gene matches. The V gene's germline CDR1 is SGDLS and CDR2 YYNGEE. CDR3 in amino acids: CASSVGGSGSGSYNEQFF. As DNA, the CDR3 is TGTGCCAGCAGCGTAGGGGGGAGCGGCAGCGGGAGTTACAATGAGCAGTTCTTC.

CDR3 amino acids: CASSLEEVPWDFKFF. DNA of the CDR3: TGTGCCAGCAGCTTAGAAGAGGTCCCATGGGACTTTAAATTCTTC. This sequence joins TRBV7-2 and TRBJ2-1, with D perhaps matching TRBD2 (6 bases). This CDR3 is built from 15 residues. V gave up 1 base and J gave up 16 bases, with 23 bases separating them. CDR1 and CDR2 (germline): SGHTA, FQGNSA.

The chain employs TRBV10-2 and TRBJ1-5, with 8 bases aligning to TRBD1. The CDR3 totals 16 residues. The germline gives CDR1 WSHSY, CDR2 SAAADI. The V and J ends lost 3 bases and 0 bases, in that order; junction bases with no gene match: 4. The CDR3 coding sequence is TGCGCCAGCAGTGACTACAGGGGGACTAGCAATCAGCCCCAGCATTTT. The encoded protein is CASSDYRGTSNQPQHF.

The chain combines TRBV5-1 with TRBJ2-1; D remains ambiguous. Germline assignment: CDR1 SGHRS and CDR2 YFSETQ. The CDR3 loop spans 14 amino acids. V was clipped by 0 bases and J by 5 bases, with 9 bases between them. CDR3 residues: CASSLEVADNEQFF. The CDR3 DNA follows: TGCGCCAGCAGCTTGGAGGTAGCTGACAATGAGCAGTTCTTC.

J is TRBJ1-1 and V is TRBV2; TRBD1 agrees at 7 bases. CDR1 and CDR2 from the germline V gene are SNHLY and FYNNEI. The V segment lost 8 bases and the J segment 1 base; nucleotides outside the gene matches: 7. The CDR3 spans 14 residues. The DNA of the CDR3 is TGTGCCAGCGCCCTACAGGGGAAGAACACTGAAGCTTTCTTT. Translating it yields CASALQGKNTEAFF.

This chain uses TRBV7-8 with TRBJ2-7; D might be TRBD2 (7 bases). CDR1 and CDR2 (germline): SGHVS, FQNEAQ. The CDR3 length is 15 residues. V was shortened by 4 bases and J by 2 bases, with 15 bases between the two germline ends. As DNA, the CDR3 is TGTGCCAGCAGCTCACCCCGGGGGGCCGCCTACGAGCAGTACTTC. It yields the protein CASSSPRGAAYEQYF.

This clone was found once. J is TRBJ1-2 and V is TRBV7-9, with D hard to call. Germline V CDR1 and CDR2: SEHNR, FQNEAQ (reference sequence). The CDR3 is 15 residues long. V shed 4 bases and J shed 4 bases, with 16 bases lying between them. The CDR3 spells CASSSEGGGRYGYTF. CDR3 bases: TGTGCCAGCAGCTCAGAGGGAGGCGGCCGCTATGGCTACACCTTC.

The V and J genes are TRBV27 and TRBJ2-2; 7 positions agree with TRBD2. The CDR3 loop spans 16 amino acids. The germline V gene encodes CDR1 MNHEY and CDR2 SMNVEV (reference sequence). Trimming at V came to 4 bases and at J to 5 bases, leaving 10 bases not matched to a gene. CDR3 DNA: TGTGCCAGCAGTTCCAATTCCTGGACTAGGACCGGGGAGCTGTTTTTT. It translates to CASSSNSWTRTGELFF.

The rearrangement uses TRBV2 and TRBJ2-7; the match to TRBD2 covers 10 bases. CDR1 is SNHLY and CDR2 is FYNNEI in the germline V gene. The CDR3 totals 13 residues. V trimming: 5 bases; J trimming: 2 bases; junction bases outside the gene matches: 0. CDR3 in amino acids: CASSSGRAYEQYF. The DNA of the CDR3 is TGTGCCAGCAGTAGCGGGAGGGCCTACGAGCAGTACTTC.

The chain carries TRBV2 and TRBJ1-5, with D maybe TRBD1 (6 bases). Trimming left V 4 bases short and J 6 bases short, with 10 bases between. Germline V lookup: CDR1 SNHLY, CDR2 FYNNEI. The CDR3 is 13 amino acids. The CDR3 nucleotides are TGTGCCAGCAGTGTACAGGGATTTCAGCCCCAGCATTTT. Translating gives CASSVQGFQPQHF.

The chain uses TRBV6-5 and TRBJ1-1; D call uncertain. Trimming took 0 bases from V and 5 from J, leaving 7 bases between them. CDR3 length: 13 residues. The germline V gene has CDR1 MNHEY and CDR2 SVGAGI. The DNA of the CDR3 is TGTGCCAGCAGTTACTCCCGCGTAACTGAAGCTTTCTTT. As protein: CASSYSRVTEAFF.

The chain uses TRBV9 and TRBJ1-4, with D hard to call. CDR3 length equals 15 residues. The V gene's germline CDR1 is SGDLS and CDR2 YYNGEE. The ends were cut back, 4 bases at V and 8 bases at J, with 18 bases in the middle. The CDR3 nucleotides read TGTGCCAGCAGCCCCGCAGCGGGCAGAGGGGAAAAACTGTTTTTT. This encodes CASSPAAGRGEKLFF.

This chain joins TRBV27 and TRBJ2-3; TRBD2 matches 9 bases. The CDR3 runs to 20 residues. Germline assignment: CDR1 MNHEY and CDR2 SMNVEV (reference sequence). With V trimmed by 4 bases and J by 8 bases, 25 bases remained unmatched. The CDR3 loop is CASSSRAQNLAGSKGSTQYF. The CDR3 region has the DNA TGTGCCAGCAGTTCCCGAGCCCAAAACCTAGCGGGAAGCAAGGGGAGTACGCAGTATTTT.

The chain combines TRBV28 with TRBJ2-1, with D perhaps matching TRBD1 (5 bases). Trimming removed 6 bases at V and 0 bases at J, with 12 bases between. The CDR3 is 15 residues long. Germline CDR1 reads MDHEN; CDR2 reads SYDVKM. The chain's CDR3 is CASSRDSSSYNEQFF. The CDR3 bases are TGTGCCAGCAGCCGAGACAGTAGCTCCTACAATGAGCAGTTCTTC.

Here the CDR3 reads CASSTQAGAPDTQYF. The CDR3 DNA reads TGTGCCAGCAGCACTCAAGCGGGAGCGCCAGATACGCAGTATTTT. The rearrangement links TRBV11-3 to TRBJ2-3; TRBD2 matches 8 bases. V lost 5 bases and J lost 4; bases outside the gene matches: 8. The germline V gene has CDR1 SGHNT and CDR2 YENEEA. The CDR3 totals 15 residues.

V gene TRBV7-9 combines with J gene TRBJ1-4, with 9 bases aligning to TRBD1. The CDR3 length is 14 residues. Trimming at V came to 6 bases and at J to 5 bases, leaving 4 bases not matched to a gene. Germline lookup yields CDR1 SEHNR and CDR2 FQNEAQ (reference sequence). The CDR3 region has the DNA TGTGCCAGCAGTAAACAGGGGGCGAATGAAAAACTGTTTTTT. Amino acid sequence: CASSKQGANEKLFF. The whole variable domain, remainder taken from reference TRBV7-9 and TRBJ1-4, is DTGVSQNPRHKITKRGQNVTFRCDPISEHNRLYWYRQTLGQGPEFLTYFQNEAQLEKSRLLSDRFSAERPKGSFSTLEIQRTEQGDSAMYLCASSKQGANEKLFFGSGTQLSVL.

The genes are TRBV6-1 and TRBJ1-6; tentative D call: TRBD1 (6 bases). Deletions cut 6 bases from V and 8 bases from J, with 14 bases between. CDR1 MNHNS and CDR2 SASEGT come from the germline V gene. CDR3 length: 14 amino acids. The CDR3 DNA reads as TGTGCCAGCAGCCGAGGGGCAGGGGATTCACCCCTCCACTTT. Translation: CASSRGAGDSPLHF.

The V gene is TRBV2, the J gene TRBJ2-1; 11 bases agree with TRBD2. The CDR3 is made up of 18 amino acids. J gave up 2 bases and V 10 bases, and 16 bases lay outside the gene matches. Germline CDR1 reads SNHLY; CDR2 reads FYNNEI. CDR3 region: CATVQEVAGGPPYNEQFF. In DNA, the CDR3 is TGTGCCACTGTTCAAGAGGTAGCGGGAGGGCCGCCCTACAATGAGCAGTTCTTC. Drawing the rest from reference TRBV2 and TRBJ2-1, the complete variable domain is EPEVTQTPSHQVTQMGQEVILRCVPISNHLYFYWYRQILGQKVEFLVSFYNNEISEKSEIFDDQFSVERPDGSNFTLKIRSTKLEDSAMYFCATVQEVAGGPPYNEQFFGPGTRLTVL.

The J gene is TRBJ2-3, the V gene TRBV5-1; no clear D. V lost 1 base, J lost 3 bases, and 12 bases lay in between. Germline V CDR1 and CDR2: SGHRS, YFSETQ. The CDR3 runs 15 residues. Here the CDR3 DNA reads TGCGCCAGCAGCTTGTCCCCCTACTCGACAGATACGCAGTATTTT. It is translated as CASSLSPYSTDTQYF.